This T cell receptor (beta chain) was observed in a study of T-cell memory formation after mild COVID-19. Across the study: For the most part, TCR clusters were specific to one donor. The study, taken as a whole, reports: Shrinking CD4+ clones were chiefly CM and EM; CD8+ ones were chiefly EMRA. A subset of responding clones appeared in pre-infection memory, suggesting cross-reactive memory joined. A second wave expanding day 15 to 37 was CD4+-biased; contracting clones were balanced.

One entry per CDR3 protein results from TCRdb running MiXCR on the 5' RACE reads. Counted here are 470,000 or so distinct CDR3 sequences, around a sixth occurring once; the ten biggest clones make up roughly an eighth. This CDR3 has 19 residues. V shed 2 bases and J 3 bases; nucleotides not matched to a gene: 8. Germline assignment: CDR1 SGHNT and CDR2 YYREEE (reference sequence). As for this clonotype: Its antigen remains unknown.

The sequencing input was PBMCs or a T cell subset sorted from them (not recorded which). The TCR was taken from an adult woman who had mild COVID-19 (a few samples of this study predate the infection). Cell type and time point are not known. The V gene is TRBV5-4, the J gene TRBJ2-1; the match to TRBD2 covers 16 bases. The CDR3 DNA reads TGTGCCAGCAGCTTAAAGGGACTAGCGGGAGGGAATGGCTACAATGAGCAGTTCTTC. Protein: CASSLKGLAGGNGYNEQFF.